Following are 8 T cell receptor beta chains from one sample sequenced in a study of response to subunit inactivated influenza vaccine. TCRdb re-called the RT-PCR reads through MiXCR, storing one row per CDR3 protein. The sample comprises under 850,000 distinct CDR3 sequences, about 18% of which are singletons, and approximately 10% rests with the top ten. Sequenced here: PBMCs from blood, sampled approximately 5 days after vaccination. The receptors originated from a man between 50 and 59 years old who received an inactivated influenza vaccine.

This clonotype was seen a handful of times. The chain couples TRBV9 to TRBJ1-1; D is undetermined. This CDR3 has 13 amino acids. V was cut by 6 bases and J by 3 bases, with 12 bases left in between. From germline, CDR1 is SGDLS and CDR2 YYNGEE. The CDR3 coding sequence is TGTGCCAGCACCCCTGGGGAGGACACTGAAGCTTTCTTT. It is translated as CASTPGEDTEAFF.

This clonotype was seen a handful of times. The CDR3 DNA reads as TGCGCCAGCAGCCTTACGACGGGGGGGTATACAGATACGCAGTATTTT. Translation gives CASSLTTGGYTDTQYF. The chain employs TRBV4-3 and TRBJ2-3; 8 nucleotides match TRBD2. Trimming removed 4 bases from V and 3 bases from J; junction bases left unmatched: 9. The CDR3 loop spans 16 amino acids. Per the germline V gene, CDR1 is LGHNA and CDR2 is YSLEER.

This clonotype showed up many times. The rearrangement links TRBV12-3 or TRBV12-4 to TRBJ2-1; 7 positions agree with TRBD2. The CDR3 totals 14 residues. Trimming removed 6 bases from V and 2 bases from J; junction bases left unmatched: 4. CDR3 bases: TGTGCCAGCAGCCGCAGCGGGGCCTACAATGAGCAGTTCTTC. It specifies CASSRSGAYNEQFF.

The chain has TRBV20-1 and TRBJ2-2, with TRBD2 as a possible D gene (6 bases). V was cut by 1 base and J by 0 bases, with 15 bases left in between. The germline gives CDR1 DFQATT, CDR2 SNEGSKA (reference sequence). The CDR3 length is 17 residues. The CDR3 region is CSARGGTGRANTGELFF. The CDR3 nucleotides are TGCAGTGCTAGAGGTGGGACTGGGCGGGCGAACACCGGGGAGCTGTTTTTT.

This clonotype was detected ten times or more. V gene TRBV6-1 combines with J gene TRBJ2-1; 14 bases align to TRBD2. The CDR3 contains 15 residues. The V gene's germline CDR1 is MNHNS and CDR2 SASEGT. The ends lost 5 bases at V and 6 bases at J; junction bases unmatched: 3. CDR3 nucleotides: TGTGCCAGCAGTACCGGGACTAGCGGGAGCAATGAGCAGTTCTTC. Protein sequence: CASSTGTSGSNEQFF.

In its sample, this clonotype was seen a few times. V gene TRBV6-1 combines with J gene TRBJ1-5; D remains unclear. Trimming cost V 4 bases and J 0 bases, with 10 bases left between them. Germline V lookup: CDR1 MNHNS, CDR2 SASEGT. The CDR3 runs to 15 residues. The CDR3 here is CASSANSDSNQPQHF. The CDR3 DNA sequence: TGTGCCAGCAGTGCAAATAGCGATAGCAATCAGCCCCAGCATTTT.

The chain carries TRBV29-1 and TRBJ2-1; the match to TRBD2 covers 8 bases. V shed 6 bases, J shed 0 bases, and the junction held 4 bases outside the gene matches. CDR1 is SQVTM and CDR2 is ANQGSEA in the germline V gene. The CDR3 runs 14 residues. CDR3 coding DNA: TGCAGCGTCGGAACTAGCGGCTCCTACAATGAGCAGTTCTTC. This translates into CSVGTSGSYNEQFF.

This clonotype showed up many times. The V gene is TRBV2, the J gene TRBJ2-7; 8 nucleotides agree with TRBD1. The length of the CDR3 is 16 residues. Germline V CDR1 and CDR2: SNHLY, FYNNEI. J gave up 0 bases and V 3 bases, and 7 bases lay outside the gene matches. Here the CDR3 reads CASSDPGQVHSYEQYF. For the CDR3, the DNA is TGTGCCAGCAGTGACCCGGGACAGGTGCACTCCTACGAGCAGTACTTC.